This T cell receptor (beta chain) was recorded in a study of glioma-infiltrating T cells. J lost 7 bases, V lost 5 bases, and 12 bases had no gene match. This CDR3 is 15 amino acids long. From germline, CDR1 is LGHNA and CDR2 YSLEER. TCR alpha and beta CDR3 regions were amplified from RNA using iRepertoire nested multiplex PCR. Using its own MiXCR run on the multiplex PCR reads, TCRdb lists one record per CDR3 protein. The sample holds 400,000 or so distinct CDR3 sequences, around 38% seen once. V and J are TRBV4-3 and TRBJ2-7; 9 bases match TRBD1. This receptor was obtained from a human donor with low-grade glioma or glioblastoma, undergoing nonglioma brain surgery, or in good health (not recorded which). The specimen was glioma tissue, nonneoplastic brain tissue, or PBMCs (not recorded which). The CDR3 loop reads CASSADRGSGPEQYF. For the CDR3, the DNA is TGCGCCAGCAGCGCTGACAGGGGGAGTGGTCCGGAGCAGTACTTC.